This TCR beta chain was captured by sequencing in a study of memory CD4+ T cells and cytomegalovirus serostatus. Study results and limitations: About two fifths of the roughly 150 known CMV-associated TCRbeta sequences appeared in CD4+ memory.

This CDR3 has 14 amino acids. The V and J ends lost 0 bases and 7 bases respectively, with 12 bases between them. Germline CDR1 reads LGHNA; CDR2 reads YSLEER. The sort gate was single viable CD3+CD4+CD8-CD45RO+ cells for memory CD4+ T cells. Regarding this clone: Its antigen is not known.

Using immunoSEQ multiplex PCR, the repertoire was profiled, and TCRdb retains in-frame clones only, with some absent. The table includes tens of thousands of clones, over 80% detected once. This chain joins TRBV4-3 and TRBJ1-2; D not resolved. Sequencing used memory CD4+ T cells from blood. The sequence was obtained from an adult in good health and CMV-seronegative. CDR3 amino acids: CASSQDVGVTGYTF. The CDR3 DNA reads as TGCGCCAGCAGCCAAGATGTCGGGGTCACTGGCTACACCTTC.